This T cell receptor beta chain was profiled in a study of a mutant IDH1 vaccine in newly diagnosed glioma. This sample's time point: week 35, safety follow-up. Each dose of the vaccine consisted of 300 ug of mutant IDH1 20-mer peptide, with topical imiquimod. Concerning this clone itself: Its specificity is not known.

The CDR3 is 14 amino acids. V shed 3 bases and J shed 4 bases, with 12 bases lying between them. CDR1 MDHEN and CDR2 SYDVKM come from the germline V gene. Generated by immunoSEQ multiplex PCR, the TCRdb table keeps only in-frame clones and is missing some. The data hold around 70,000 clones, with approximately 86% observed a single time. This specimen was PBMCs, taken from a glioma patient whose treatment included an IDH1 peptide vaccine. J is TRBJ1-2 and V is TRBV28; D gene uncertain. The receptor was derived from a young man with glioma. In DNA form, the CDR3 reads TGTGCCAGCAGTTTGCCCCCGGACGGCTATGGCTACACCTTC. This sequence encodes CASSLPPDGYGYTF.